This paragraph reports one TCR beta chain. In the original workflow: Amplification with reference gene primers provided the estimates of nucleated cell counts. Some clones are missing from TCRdb's copy, which holds only in-frame ones; the method was immunoSEQ multiplex PCR. D and trimming come from the DNA, and the V and J calls and clone size come from that table. Of approximately 260,000 clones in the sample, 88% were seen once. This CDR3 comprises 16 residues. Trimming shortened V by 0 bases and J by 9 bases, and 15 bases separated the two germline ends. The germline CDR1 and CDR2 sequences are MNHEY and SVGEGT. The data were obtained in a study of blood T cell repertoires in COVID-19. Study-level background: The analysed material was cDNA or gDNA that came from T cells, B-cell-depleted T cells, or PBMCs.

The source material was peripheral blood. The chain links TRBV6-2 or TRBV6-3 to TRBJ1-6; possibly TRBD1 for D (5 bases). The sequence derives from a woman aged 40 to 50 who had recovered from COVID-19. Here the CDR3 reads CASSYSKGTGGSPLHF. The CDR3 DNA is TGTGCCAGCAGTTACTCGAAAGGGACGGGAGGTTCACCCCTCCACTTT.